A single sample gave rise to the 8 T cell receptor beta chains below, sequenced in a study of blood T cells in healthy people across ages. A second roughly 6 to 11 cycle PCR used barcoded and J-beta primers. TCRdb re-called the 5' RACE reads with MiXCR, one entry per CDR3 protein. Of roughly 2 million distinct CDR3 sequences listed, about 49% were seen once; the top ten hold roughly 2%. The sequenced sample was blood. The receptors stem from a woman aged 40 to 50 in good health.

V gene TRBV5-1 combines with J gene TRBJ2-5; D possibly corresponds to TRBD2 (6 bases). The V gene's germline CDR1 is SGHRS and CDR2 YFSETQ. The CDR3 has 14 residues. The germline V and J ends were trimmed by 4 bases and 13 bases, with 23 bases remaining between them. The CDR3 loop reads CASSPPGASVGLYF. As DNA, the CDR3 is TGCGCCAGCAGCCCGCCGGGAGCTTCTGTGGGACTGTACTTC.

The chain links TRBV25-1 to TRBJ2-3, with D maybe TRBD2 (6 bases). The CDR3 runs 15 residues. The germline V and J ends were trimmed by 4 bases and 0 bases, with 11 bases remaining between them. Looked up from germline, CDR1 is MGHDK and CDR2 is SYGVNS. The CDR3, as DNA: TGTGCCAGCAGTGTTGGACTATTCAGCACAGATACGCAGTATTTT. It encodes CASSVGLFSTDTQYF. Together with reference TRBV25-1 and TRBJ2-3, the CDR3 gives the full variable domain: EADIYQTPRYLVIGTGKKITLECSQTMGHDKMYWYQQDPGMELHLIHYSYGVNSTEKGDLSSESTVSRIRTEHFPLTLESARPSHTSQYLCASSVGLFSTDTQYFGPGTRLTVL.

V gene TRBV10-3 combines with J gene TRBJ2-3, with 7 positions matching TRBD2. Germline V CDR1 and CDR2: ENHRY, SYGVKD. The CDR3 consists of 16 residues. V shed 8 bases, J shed 2 bases, and the junction held 13 bases outside the gene matches. CDR3 DNA: TGTGCCATCGCCCCCTCGGGGGGACGATCCACAGATACGCAGTATTTT. It encodes CAIAPSGGRSTDTQYF.

The V gene is TRBV7-2, the J gene TRBJ1-5; D is unresolved. The CDR3 is made up of 14 amino acids. The V gene lost 4 bases and the J gene lost 4 bases, with 11 bases spanning the gap. CDR1 and CDR2 (germline): SGHTA, FQGNSA. The CDR3 here is CASSYDARNQPQHF. The CDR3 bases are TGTGCCAGCAGCTACGACGCGCGTAATCAGCCCCAGCATTTT.

The genes are TRBV28 and TRBJ2-1; D possibly corresponds to TRBD2 (5 bases). The CDR3 consists of 15 residues. Germline lookup yields CDR1 MDHEN and CDR2 SYDVKM. Trimming cost V 6 bases and J 0 bases, with 12 bases left between them. Here the CDR3 reads CASRPADYSYNEQFF. The CDR3 region has the DNA TGTGCCAGCAGGCCAGCCGACTACTCCTACAATGAGCAGTTCTTC.

This clonotype occurred a few times. The gene calls are TRBV12-3 or TRBV12-4 and TRBJ2-7, with a weak D call TRBD2 (5 bases). The CDR3 extends over 15 amino acids. Between the trimmed V and J ends, which lost 3 bases and 3 bases, there was a span of 15 bases. The CDR3 DNA is TGTGCCAGCAGTTTTCGGGAAGCCCGGTACTACGAGCAGTACTTC. It translates to CASSFREARYYEQYF.

This clonotype was counted a few times. The chain is built from TRBV5-1 and TRBJ2-4, with 14 positions matching TRBD2. Trimming took 3 bases from V and 4 from J; bases not matched to a gene: 3. This CDR3 region has 16 residues. CDR1 SGHRS and CDR2 YFSETQ come from the germline V gene. For the CDR3, the DNA is TGCGCCAGCAGCTCCGGACTAGCGGGGGGAAAAAACATTCAGTACTTC. It encodes CASSSGLAGGKNIQYF.

Here the CDR3 DNA reads TGCGCCAGCAGCCTGTTCCCCCCCGGAGATACGCAGTATTTT. Protein product: CASSLFPPGDTQYF. The chain couples TRBV5-1 to TRBJ2-3; unclear D gene. V gave up 4 bases and J gave up 5 bases, with 14 bases separating them. CDR1 SGHRS and CDR2 YFSETQ come from the germline V gene. This CDR3 contains 14 residues.